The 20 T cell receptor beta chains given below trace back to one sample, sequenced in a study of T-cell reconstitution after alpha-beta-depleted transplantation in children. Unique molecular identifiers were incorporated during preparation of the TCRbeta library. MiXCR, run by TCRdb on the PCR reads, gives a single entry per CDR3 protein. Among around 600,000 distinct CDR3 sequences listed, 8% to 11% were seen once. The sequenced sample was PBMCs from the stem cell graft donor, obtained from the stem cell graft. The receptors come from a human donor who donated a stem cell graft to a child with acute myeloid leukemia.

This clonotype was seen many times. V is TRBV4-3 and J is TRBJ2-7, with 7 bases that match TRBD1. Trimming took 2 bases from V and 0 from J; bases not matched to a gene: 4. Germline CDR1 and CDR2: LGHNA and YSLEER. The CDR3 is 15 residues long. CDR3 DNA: TGCGCCAGCAGCCAATCGAGGACAGGCTCCTACGAGCAGTACTTC. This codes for CASSQSRTGSYEQYF.

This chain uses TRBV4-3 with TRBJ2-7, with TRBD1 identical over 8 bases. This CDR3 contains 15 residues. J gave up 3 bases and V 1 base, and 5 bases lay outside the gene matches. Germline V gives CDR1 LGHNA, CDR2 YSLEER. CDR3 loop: CASSQGTGISYEQYF. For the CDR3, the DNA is TGCGCCAGCAGCCAAGGGACAGGGATCAGCTACGAGCAGTACTTC.

The CDR3 region has the DNA TGTGCCTGGAGTGCAACGAACAGGGCCTCTGGGGCCAACGTCCTGACTTTC. This sequence encodes CAWSATNRASGANVLTF. The chain joins TRBV30 to TRBJ2-6; weak D call: TRBD1 (6 bases). Germline CDR1 is GTSNPN and CDR2 is SVGIG (reference sequence). The CDR3 runs to 17 residues. The V end was cut by 1 base, the J end by 0 bases, with 13 bases between.

CDR3 sequence reads: CASSYSASGSNSYNEQFF. In DNA, the CDR3 is TGTGCCAGCAGTTATTCGGCTAGCGGGAGTAACTCCTACAATGAGCAGTTCTTC. The gene calls are TRBV6-5 and TRBJ2-1, with 10 bases fitting TRBD2. Germline CDR1 is MNHEY and CDR2 is SVGAGI. The CDR3 is made up of 18 amino acids. The ends lost 3 bases at V and 0 bases at J; junction bases unmatched: 8.

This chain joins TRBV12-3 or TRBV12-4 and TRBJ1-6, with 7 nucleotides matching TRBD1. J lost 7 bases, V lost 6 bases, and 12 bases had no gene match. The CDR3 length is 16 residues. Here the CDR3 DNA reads TGTGCCAGCAGCCCGGACAGGCCTCAAGGGAATTCACCCCTCCACTTT. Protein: CASSPDRPQGNSPLHF.

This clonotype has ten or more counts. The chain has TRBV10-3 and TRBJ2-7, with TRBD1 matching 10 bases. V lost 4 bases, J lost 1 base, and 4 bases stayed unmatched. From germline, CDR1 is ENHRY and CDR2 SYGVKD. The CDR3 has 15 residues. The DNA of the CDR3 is TGTGCCATCAGTGGAACGGACAGGGGGTCCTACGAGCAGTACTTC. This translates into CAISGTDRGSYEQYF.

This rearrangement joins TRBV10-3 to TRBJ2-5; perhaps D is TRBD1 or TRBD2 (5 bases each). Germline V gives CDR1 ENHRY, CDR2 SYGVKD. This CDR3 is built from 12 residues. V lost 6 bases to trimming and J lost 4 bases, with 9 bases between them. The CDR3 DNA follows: TGTGCCATCAGGGGGGAAACAGAGACCCAGTACTTC. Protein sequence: CAIRGETETQYF.

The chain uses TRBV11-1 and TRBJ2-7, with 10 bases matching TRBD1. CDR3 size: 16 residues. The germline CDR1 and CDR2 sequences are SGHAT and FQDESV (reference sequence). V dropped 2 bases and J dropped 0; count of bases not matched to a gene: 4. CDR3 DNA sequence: TGTGCCAGCAGCTTATTGGGACAGGGGACCTCCTACGAGCAGTACTTC. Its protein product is CASSLLGQGTSYEQYF.

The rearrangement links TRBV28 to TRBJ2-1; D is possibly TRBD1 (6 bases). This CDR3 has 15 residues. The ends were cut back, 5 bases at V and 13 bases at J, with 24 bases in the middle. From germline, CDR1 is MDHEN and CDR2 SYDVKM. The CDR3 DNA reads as TGTGCCAGCAGTCCATATCTAACACAGGGATCCTCCCAGTTCTTC. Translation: CASSPYLTQGSSQFF.

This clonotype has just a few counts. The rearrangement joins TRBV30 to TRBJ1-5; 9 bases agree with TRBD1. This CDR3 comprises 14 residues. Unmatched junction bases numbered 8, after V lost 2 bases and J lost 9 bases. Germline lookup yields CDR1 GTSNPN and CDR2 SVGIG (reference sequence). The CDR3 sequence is CAWSMGQGLWPQHF. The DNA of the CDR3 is TGTGCCTGGAGTATGGGACAGGGCCTTTGGCCCCAGCATTTT. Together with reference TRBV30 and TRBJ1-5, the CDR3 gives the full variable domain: SQTIHQWPATLVQPVGSPLSLECTVEGTSNPNLYWYRQAAGRGLQLLFYSVGIGQISSEVPQNLSASRPQDRQFILSSKKLLLSDSGFYLCAWSMGQGLWPQHFGDGTRLSIL.

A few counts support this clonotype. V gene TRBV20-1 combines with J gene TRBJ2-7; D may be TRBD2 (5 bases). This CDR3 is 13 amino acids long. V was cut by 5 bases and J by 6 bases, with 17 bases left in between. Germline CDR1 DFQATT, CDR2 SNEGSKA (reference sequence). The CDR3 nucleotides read TGCAGTGCTCTGGGGAGCGCCCCTCCCGAGCAGTACTTC. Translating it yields CSALGSAPPEQYF.

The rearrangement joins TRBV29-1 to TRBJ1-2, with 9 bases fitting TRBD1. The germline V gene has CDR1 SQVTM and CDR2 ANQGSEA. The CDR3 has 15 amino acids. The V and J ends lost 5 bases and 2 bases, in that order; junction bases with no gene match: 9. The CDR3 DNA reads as TGCAGCGTTTCCGGGACAGGGAAATCGAACTATGGCTACACCTTC. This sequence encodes CSVSGTGKSNYGYTF.

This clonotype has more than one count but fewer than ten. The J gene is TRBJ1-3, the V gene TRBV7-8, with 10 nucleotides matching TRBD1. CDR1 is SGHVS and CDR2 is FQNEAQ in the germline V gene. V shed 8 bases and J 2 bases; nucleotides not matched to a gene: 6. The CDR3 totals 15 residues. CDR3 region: CASGKTGGTGNTIYF. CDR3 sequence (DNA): TGTGCCAGCGGCAAGACAGGGGGCACTGGAAACACCATATATTTT.

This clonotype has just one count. The CDR3 loop reads CASSQDPGGGGTEAFF. The CDR3 DNA sequence: TGTGCCAGCAGCCAAGATCCGGGGGGTGGGGGCACTGAAGCTTTCTTT. This chain joins TRBV3-1 and TRBJ1-1; tentative D call: TRBD1 (5 bases). The CDR3 extends over 16 amino acids. The germline CDR1 and CDR2 sequences are LGHDT and YNNKEL (reference sequence). V lost 0 bases and J 4 bases, leaving 15 bases between the germline ends.

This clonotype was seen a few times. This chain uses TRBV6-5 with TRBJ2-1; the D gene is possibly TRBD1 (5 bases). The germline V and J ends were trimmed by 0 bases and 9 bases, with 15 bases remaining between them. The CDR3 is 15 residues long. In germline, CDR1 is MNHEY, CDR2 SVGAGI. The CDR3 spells CASSYSVTASGEQFF. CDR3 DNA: TGTGCCAGCAGTTACTCGGTGACAGCCTCCGGTGAGCAGTTCTTC.

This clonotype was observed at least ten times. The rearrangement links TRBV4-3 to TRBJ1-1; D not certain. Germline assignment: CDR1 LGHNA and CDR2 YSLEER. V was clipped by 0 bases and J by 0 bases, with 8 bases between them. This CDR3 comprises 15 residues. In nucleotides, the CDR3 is TGCGCCAGCAGCCAAGAAAACAGACTGAACACTGAAGCTTTCTTT. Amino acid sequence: CASSQENRLNTEAFF.

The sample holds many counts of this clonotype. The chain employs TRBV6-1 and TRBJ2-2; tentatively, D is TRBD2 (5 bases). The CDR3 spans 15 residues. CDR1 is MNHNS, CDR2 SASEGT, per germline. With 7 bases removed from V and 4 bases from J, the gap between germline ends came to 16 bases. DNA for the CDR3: TGTGCCAGCACCCTGGCGGAGGCGGGCACCGGGGAGCTGTTTTTT. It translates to CASTLAEAGTGELFF.

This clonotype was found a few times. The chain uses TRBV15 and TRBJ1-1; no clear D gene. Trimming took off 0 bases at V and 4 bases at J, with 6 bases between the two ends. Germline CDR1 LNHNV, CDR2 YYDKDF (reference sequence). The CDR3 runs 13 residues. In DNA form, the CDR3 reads TGTGCCACCAGCAGAGAGGGGTTCACTGAAGCTTTCTTT. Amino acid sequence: CATSREGFTEAFF.

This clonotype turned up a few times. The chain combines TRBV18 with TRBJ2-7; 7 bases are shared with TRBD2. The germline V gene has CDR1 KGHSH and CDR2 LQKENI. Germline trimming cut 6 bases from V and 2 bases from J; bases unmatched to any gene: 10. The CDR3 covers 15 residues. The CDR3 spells CASSLPGTNPYEQYF. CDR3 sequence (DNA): TGTGCCAGCTCGCTACCAGGGACTAACCCCTACGAGCAGTACTTC.

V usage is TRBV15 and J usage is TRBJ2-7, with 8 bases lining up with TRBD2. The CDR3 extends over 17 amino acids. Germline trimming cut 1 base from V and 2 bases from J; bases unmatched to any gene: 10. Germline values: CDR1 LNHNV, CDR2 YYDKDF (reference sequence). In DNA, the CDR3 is TGTGCCACCAGCAGAGTTATGGACGGGAGGGCCCCCTACGAGCAGTACTTC. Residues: CATSRVMDGRAPYEQYF. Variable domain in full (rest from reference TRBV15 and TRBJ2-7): DAMVIQNPRYQVTQFGKPVTLSCSQTLNHNVMYWYQQKSSQAPKLLFHYYDKDFNNEADTPDNFQSRRPNTSFCFLDIRSPGLGDTAMYLCATSRVMDGRAPYEQYFGPGTRLTVT.